This T cell receptor beta chain was profiled in a study of beta chain features in type 1 diabetes. In its sample, this clone was seen many times. Its antigen is not known. Sampling consisted of one heparinised blood draw per donor, averaging roughly 110 mL. CD45RO/CCR7/CD25/CD127/CD95/CD27 sorting isolated CD4+ naive, central memory, regulatory and stem cell-like memory cells. The ends lost 5 bases at V and 6 bases at J; junction bases unmatched: 11. Germline assignment: CDR1 SGHAT and CDR2 FQNNGV. The CDR3 is 16 residues long. General observations from the study: Healthy donors had naive, central memory and Treg TCRB repertoires that appeared less similar than those seen among patients.

All of the isolated RNA was reverse transcribed, so expressed TCRB transcripts were sequenced. About 3.57 million reads, on average, came from each naive, central memory and regulatory T cell sample. The protocol was immunoSEQ multiplex PCR, while the TCRdb copy is restricted to in-frame clones and leaves out a portion. The sample contains about 320,000 clones, 11% to 15% of which appear only once. The V call is TRBV11-2, the J call TRBJ2-5, with TRBD2 matching 11 bases. Sequencing was done on a sample of central memory CD4+ T cells from blood. This sequence originates from a young man in good health. The CDR3 protein is CASSPGSSGGAKTQYF. CDR3 in DNA: TGTGCCAGCAGCCCTGGTAGTAGCGGGGGGGCAAAGACCCAGTACTTC.